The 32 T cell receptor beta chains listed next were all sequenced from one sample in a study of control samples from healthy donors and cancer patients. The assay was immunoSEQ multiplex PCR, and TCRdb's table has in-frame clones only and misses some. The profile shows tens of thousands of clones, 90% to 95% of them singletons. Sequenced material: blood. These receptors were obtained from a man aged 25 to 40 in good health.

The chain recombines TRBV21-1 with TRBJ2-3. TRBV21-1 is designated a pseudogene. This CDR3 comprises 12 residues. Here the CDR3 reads CASSKGTDTQYF. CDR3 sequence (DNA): TGTGCCAGCAGCAAGGGAACAGATACGCAGTATTTT.

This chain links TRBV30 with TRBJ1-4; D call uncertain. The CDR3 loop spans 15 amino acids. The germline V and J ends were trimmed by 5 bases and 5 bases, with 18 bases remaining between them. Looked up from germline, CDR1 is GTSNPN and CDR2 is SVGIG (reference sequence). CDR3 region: CAWDSLDAGNEKLFF. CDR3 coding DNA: TGTGCCTGGGATAGTCTCGATGCGGGGAATGAAAAACTGTTTTTT. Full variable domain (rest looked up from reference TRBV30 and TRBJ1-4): SQTIHQWPATLVQPVGSPLSLECTVEGTSNPNLYWYRQAAGRGLQLLFYSVGIGQISSEVPQNLSASRPQDRQFILSSKKLLLSDSGFYLCAWDSLDAGNEKLFFGSGTQLSVL.

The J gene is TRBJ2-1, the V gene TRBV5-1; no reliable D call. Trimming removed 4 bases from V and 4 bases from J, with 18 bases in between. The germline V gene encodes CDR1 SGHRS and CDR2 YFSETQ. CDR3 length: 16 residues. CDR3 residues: CASSVEWTLLYNEQFF. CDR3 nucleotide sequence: TGCGCCAGCAGCGTCGAGTGGACCCTCCTTTACAATGAGCAGTTCTTC.

CDR3: CASRTSGDYNEQFF. DNA for the CDR3: TGTGCCAGCAGGACTAGCGGGGACTACAATGAGCAGTTCTTC. The gene calls are TRBV27 and TRBJ2-1; TRBD2 agrees at 11 bases. The V gene's germline CDR1 is MNHEY and CDR2 SMNVEV (reference sequence). V shed 6 bases and J 3 bases; nucleotides not matched to a gene: 1. The CDR3 has 14 residues.

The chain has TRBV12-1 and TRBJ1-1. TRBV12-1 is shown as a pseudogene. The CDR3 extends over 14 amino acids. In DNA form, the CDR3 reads TGTGCCAGCACCGGGACTTCGCTGAACACTGAAGCTTTCTTT. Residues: CASTGTSLNTEAFF.

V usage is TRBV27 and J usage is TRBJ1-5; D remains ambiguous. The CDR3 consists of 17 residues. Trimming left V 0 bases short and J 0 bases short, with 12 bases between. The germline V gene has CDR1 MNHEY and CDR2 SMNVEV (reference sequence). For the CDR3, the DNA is TGTGCCAGCAGTTTATCGGCGGTGGGAAATAGCAATCAGCCCCAGCATTTT. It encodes CASSLSAVGNSNQPQHF.

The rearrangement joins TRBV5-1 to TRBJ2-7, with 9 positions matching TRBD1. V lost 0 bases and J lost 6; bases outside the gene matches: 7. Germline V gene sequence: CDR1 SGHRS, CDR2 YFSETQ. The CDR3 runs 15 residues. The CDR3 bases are TGCGCCAGCAGCTTGGGAGGGACAGGGTCCCCCGAGCAGTACTTC. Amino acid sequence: CASSLGGTGSPEQYF.

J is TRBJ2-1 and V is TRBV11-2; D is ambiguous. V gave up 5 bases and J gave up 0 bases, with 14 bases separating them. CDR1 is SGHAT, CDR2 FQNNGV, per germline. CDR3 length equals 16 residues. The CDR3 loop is CASSLTYIDSYNEQFF. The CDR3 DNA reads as TGTGCCAGCAGCCTTACCTACATTGACTCCTACAATGAGCAGTTCTTC. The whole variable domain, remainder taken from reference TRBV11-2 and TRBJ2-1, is EAGVAQSPRYKIIEKRQSVAFWCNPISGHATLYWYQQILGQGPKLLIQFQNNGVVDDSQLPKDRFSAERLKGVDSTLKIQPAKLEDSAVYLCASSLTYIDSYNEQFFGPGTRLTVL.

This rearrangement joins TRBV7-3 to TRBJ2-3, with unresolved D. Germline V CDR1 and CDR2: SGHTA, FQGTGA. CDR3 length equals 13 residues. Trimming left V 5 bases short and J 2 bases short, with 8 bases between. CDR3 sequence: CASSLANTDTQYF. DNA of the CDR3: TGTGCCAGCAGCCTGGCCAACACAGATACGCAGTATTTT.

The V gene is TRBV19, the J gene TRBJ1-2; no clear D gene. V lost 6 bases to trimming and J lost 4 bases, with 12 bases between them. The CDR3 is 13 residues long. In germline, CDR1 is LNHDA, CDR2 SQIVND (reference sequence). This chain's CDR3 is CASRSRKIYGYTF. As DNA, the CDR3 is TGTGCCAGTAGATCGAGAAAAATCTATGGCTACACCTTC.

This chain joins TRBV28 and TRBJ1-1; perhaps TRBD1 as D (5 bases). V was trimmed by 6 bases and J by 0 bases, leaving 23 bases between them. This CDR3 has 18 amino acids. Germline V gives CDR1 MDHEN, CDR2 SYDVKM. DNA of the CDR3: TGTGCCAGCAGCCCCCTAAGGACTAGAGGGGCAATGAACACTGAAGCTTTCTTT. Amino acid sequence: CASSPLRTRGAMNTEAFF.

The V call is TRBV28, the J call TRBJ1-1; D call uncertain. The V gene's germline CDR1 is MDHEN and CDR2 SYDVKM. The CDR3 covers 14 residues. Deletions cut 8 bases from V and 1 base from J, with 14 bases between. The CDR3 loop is CASQDLRGNTEAFF. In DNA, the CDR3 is TGTGCCAGCCAGGATTTGCGGGGGAACACTGAAGCTTTCTTT.

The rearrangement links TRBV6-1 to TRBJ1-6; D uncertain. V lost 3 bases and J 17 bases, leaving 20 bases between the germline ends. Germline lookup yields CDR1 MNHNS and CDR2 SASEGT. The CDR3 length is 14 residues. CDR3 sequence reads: CASSDTVVLGRVHF. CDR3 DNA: TGTGCCAGCAGTGATACAGTTGTCCTCGGGCGGGTCCACTTT.

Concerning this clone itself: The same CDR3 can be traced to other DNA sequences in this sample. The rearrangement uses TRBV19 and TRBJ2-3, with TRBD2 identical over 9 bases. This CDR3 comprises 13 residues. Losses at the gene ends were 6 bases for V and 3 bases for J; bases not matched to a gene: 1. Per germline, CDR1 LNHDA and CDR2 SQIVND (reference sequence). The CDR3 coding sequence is TGTGCCAGTAGGGGACTAGCAACAGATACGCAGTATTTT. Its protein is CASRGLATDTQYF.

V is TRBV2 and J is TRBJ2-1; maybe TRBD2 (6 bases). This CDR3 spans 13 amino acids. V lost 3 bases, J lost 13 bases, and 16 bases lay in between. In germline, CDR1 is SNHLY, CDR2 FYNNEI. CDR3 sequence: CASSESGKGLQFF. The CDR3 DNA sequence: TGTGCCAGCAGTGAGTCAGGGAAGGGACTTCAGTTCTTC.

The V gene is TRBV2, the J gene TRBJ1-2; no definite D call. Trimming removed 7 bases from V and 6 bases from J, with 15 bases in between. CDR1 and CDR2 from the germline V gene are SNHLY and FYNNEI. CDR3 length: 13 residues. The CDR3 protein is CASTLVGLDGYTF. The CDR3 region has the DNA TGTGCCAGCACCCTAGTGGGGTTAGATGGCTACACCTTC. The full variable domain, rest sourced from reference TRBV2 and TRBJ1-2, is EPEVTQTPSHQVTQMGQEVILRCVPISNHLYFYWYRQILGQKVEFLVSFYNNEISEKSEIFDDQFSVERPDGSNFTLKIRSTKLEDSAMYFCASTLVGLDGYTFGSGTRLTVV.

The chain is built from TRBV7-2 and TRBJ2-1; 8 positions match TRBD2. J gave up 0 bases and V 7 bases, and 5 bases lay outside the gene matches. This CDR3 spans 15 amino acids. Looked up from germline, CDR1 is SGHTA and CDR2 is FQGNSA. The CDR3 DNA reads TGTGCCAGCAATGGACTAGCAGGCTCCTACAATGAGCAGTTCTTC. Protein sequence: CASNGLAGSYNEQFF.

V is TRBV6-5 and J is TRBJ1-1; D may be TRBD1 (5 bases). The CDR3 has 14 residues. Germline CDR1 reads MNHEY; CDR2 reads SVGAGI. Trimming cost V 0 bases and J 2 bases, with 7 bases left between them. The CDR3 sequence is CASSYSGVNTEAFF. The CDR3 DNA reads TGTGCCAGCAGTTACTCGGGGGTAAACACTGAAGCTTTCTTT.

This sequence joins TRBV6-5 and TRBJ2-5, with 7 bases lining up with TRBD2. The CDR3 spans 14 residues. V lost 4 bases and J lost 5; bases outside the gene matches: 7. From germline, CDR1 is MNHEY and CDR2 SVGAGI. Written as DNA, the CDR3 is TGTGCCAGCAGTTGGGACTACTCCGTCGAGACCCAGTACTTC. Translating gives CASSWDYSVETQYF.

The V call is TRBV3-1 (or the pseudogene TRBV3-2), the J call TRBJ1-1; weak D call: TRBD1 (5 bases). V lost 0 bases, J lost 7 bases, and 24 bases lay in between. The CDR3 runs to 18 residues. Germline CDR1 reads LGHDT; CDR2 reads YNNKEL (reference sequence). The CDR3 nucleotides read TGTGCCAGCAGCCAAGACGGTTATCCAGGGTCTCGTCCTGGTGAAGCTTTCTTT. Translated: CASSQDGYPGSRPGEAFF.

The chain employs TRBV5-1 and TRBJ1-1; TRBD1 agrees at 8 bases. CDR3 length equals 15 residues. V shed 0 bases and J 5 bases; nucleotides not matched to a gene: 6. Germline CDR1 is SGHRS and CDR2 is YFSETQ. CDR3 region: CASSLADREGTEAFF. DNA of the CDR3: TGCGCCAGCAGCTTGGCGGACAGGGAGGGGACTGAAGCTTTCTTT.

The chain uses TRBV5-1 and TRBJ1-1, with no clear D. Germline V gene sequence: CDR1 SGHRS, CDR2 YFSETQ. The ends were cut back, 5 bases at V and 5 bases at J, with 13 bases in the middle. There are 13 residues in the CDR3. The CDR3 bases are TGCGCCAGCAGTCGGGTTCTCGGAACTGAAGCTTTCTTT. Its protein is CASSRVLGTEAFF.

Here the CDR3 DNA reads TGTGCCAGCAGCTTGGGAGGGGGTTACTATGGCTACACCTTC. As protein: CASSLGGGYYGYTF. The chain is built from TRBV5-5 and TRBJ1-2, with D maybe TRBD1 (6 bases). Germline CDR1 is SGHKS and CDR2 is YYEKEE (reference sequence). V lost 0 bases, J lost 3 bases, and 9 bases lay in between. This CDR3 is 14 amino acids long. Full variable domain (rest looked up from reference TRBV5-5 and TRBJ1-2): DAGVTQSPTHLIKTRGQQVTLRCSPISGHKSVSWYQQVLGQGPQFIFQYYEKEERGRGNFPDRFSARQFPNYSSELNVNALLLGDSALYLCASSLGGGYYGYTFGSGTRLTVV.

The CDR3 sequence is CASSFSGSYNEQFF. The CDR3 DNA follows: TGTGCCAGCAGCTTTAGCGGAAGCTACAATGAGCAGTTCTTC. V is TRBV7-9 and J is TRBJ2-1, with D maybe TRBD2 (6 bases). The germline V gene encodes CDR1 SEHNR and CDR2 FQNEAQ (reference sequence). This CDR3 has 14 amino acids. Trimming cost V 3 bases and J 3 bases, with 9 bases left between them.

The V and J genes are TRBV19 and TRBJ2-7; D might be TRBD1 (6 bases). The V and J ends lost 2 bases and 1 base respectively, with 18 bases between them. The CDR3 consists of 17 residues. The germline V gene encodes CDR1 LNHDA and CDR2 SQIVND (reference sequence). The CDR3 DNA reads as TGTGCCAGTAGTATAACGGCTGGACAGACACCGTCCTACGAGCAGTACTTC. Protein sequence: CASSITAGQTPSYEQYF. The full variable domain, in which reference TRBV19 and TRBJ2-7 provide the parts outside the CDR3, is DGGITQSPKYLFRKEGQNVTLSCEQNLNHDAMYWYRQDPGQGLRLIYYSQIVNDFQKGDIAEGYSVSREKKESFPLTVTSAQKNPTAFYLCASSITAGQTPSYEQYFGPGTRLTVT.

In nucleotides, the CDR3 is TGCAGTGCTTTGGACAGATCCGAGCAGTACTTC. Translated, it gives CSALDRSEQYF. The chain carries TRBV20-1 and TRBJ2-7; tentative D call: TRBD1 (6 bases). The germline CDR1 and CDR2 sequences are DFQATT and SNEGSKA (reference sequence). The V end was cut by 5 bases, the J end by 6 bases, with 11 bases between. This CDR3 has 11 amino acids.

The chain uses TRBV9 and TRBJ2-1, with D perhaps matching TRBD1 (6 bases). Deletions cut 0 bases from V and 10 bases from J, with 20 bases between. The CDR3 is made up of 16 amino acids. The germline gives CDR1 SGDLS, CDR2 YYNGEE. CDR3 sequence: CASSVDLTGKSIEQFF. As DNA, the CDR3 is TGTGCCAGCAGCGTAGATTTAACAGGGAAGTCGATAGAGCAGTTCTTC.

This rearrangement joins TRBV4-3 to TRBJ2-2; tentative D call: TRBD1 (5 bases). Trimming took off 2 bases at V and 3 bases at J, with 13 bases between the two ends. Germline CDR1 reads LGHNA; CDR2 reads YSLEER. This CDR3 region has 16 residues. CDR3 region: CASSQNGDSYTGELFF. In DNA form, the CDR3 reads TGCGCCAGCAGCCAAAACGGAGACAGTTACACCGGGGAGCTGTTTTTT.

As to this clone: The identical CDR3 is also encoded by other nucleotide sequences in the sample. The CDR3 nucleotides are TGTGCCAGTAGTATAGCAGGGGGCACTGAAGCTTTCTTT. Protein: CASSIAGGTEAFF. This sequence joins TRBV19 and TRBJ1-1, with 7 bases lining up with TRBD1. This CDR3 spans 13 amino acids. Unmatched junction bases numbered 0, after V lost 1 base and J lost 4 bases. The V gene's germline CDR1 is LNHDA and CDR2 SQIVND (reference sequence). The full variable domain, completed using reference TRBV19 and TRBJ1-1, is DGGITQSPKYLFRKEGQNVTLSCEQNLNHDAMYWYRQDPGQGLRLIYYSQIVNDFQKGDIAEGYSVSREKKESFPLTVTSAQKNPTAFYLCASSIAGGTEAFFGQGTRLTVV.

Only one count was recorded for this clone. The CDR3 DNA reads TGTGCCAGCAGCTCCTCCCTAGCGGGAGGGTCCAATGAGCAGTTCTTC. Amino acid sequence: CASSSSLAGGSNEQFF. The chain recombines TRBV11-2 with TRBJ2-1; 12 bases agree with TRBD2. The V gene end was trimmed by 4 bases and the J gene end by 6 bases; junction bases not matched to a gene: 7. Looked up from germline, CDR1 is SGHAT and CDR2 is FQNNGV. This CDR3 has 16 residues.

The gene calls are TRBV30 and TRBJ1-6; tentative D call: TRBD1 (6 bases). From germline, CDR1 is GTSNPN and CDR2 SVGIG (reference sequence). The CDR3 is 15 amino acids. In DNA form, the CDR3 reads TGTGCTGTTTATCTCGGACAGTCAGCCTTTTCACCCCTCCACTTT. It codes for CAVYLGQSAFSPLHF.

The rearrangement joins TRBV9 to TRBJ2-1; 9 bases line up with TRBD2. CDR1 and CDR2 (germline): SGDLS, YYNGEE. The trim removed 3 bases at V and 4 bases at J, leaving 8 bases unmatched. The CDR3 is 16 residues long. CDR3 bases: TGTGCCAGCAGCGAGCCTAGCGGGGTAATGTACAATGAGCAGTTCTTC. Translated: CASSEPSGVMYNEQFF.